This TCR beta chain was observed in a study of CD8 T cells in Susac syndrome. RNA amounts of roughly 0.45 to 1 ug underwent reverse transcription with random hexamers. TCRdb re-called the immunoSEQ multiplex PCR reads through MiXCR, storing one row per CDR3 protein. The repertoire consists of hundreds of thousands of distinct CDR3 sequences, with 95% occurring once and the leading ten covering 0.095%. This CDR3 comprises 15 residues. The germline CDR1 and CDR2 sequences are DFQATT and SNEGSKA (reference sequence). Trimming took 3 bases from V and 1 from J; bases not matched to a gene: 5. V and J are TRBV20-1 and TRBJ2-5; 10 bases are a match to TRBD2. The sequenced material came from CD4+ T cells from PBMCs. This TCR was recovered from a human donor with multiple sclerosis. CDR3: CSASLSGGLQETQYF. The CDR3 coding sequence is TGCAGTGCTAGCCTTAGCGGGGGGCTCCAAGAGACCCAGTACTTC.